This TCR beta chain was recorded in a study of OX40 agonist ivuxolimab in advanced cancers. Across the whole study: The treatment was a fully human IgG2 OX40 agonist, ivuxolimab. Dose-escalation subjects each had hepatocellular carcinoma, melanoma, renal cell or head and neck cancer.

Findings and caveats of the study: Clonal expansion among partial responders at 0.1-3.0 mg/kg ranked near the lowest. Some nonresponders additionally presented with little normalized T-cell clonal expansion.

For this clone: The antigen is not known.

This table comes from immunoSEQ multiplex PCR, and its TCRdb copy is limited to in-frame clones, with some not included. Of about 83,000 clones in the sample, approximately 91% were seen once. The TCR originated in an adult with an advanced solid tumor such as melanoma, head and neck, liver or kidney cancer. Sequencing used CD4+ or CD8+ T cells sorted from blood, obtained in a trial of the OX40 agonist ivuxolimab.

CDR3 sequence: CASSPGQVWSTEAFF. As DNA, the CDR3 is TGTGCCAGCAGCCCAGGACAGGTCTGGAGCACTGAAGCTTTCTTT. The rearrangement joins TRBV5-4 to TRBJ1-1, with 7 bases that match TRBD1. Looked up from germline, CDR1 is SGHNT and CDR2 is YYREEE (reference sequence). V was clipped by 4 bases and J by 4 bases; unmatched bases: 10. The CDR3 loop spans 15 amino acids. The full variable domain, with the rest looked up from reference TRBV5-4 and TRBJ1-1, is ETGVTQSPTHLIKTRGQQVTLRCSSQSGHNTVSWYQQALGQGPQFIFQYYREEENGRGNFPPRFSGLQFPNYSSELNVNALELDDSALYLCASSPGQVWSTEAFFGQGTRLTVV.